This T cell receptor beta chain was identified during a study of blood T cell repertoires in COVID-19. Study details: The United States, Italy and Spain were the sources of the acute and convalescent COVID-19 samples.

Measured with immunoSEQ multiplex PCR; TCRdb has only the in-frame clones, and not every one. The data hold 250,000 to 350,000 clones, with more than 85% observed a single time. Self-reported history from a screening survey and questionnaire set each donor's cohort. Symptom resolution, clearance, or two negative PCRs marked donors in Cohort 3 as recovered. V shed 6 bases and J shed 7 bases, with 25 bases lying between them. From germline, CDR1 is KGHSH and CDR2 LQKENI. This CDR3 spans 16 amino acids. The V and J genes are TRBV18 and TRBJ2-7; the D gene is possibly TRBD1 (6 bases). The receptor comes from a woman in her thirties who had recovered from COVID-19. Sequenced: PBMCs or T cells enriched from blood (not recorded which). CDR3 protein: CASSSDNTGSRGEQYF. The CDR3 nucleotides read TGTGCCAGCTCCAGCGATAATACAGGGTCCCGCGGAGAGCAGTACTTC. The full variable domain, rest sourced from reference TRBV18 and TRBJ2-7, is NAGVMQNPRHLVRRRGQEARLRCSPMKGHSHVYWYRQLPEEGLKFMVYLQKENIIDESGMPKERFSAEFPKEGPSILRIQQVVRGDSAAYFCASSSDNTGSRGEQYFGPGTRLTVT.